Following are 31 T cell receptor beta chains from one sample sequenced in a study of beta chain features in type 1 diabetes. Their cognate antigens are unknown. General study results and limits: Moderate but significant shortening of TCRB CDR3s was recorded in all four CD4+ subsets from Type 1 diabetes patients.

Expressed TCRB transcripts got sequenced, as all isolated RNA was reverse transcribed. Produced via immunoSEQ multiplex PCR; TCRdb's table is partial and in-frame only. The sample lists about 160,000 clones; around 7.8% were seen once. The source material was central memory CD4+ T cells from blood. All receptors derive from a woman in her thirties or forties with type 1 diabetes.

There are a few counts of this clone. The gene calls are TRBV7-2 and TRBJ2-7, with D possibly matching TRBD1 (5 bases). The CDR3 loop spans 15 amino acids. Trimming left V 1 base short and J 7 bases short, with 17 bases between. The germline CDR1 and CDR2 sequences are SGHTA and FQGNSA. CDR3 loop: CASSLVRQGGKEQYF. In DNA form, the CDR3 reads TGTGCCAGCAGCTTAGTTCGCCAGGGTGGAAAGGAGCAGTACTTC.

This clone was counted a few times. This chain links TRBV28 with TRBJ2-7, with TRBD1 identical over 7 bases. Germline V gene data show CDR1 as MDHEN and CDR2 as SYDVKM. The length of the CDR3 is 13 residues. V was clipped by 7 bases and J by 4 bases; unmatched bases: 7. The CDR3: CASNRDRFYEQYF. The CDR3 DNA sequence: TGTGCCAGCAATAGGGACAGATTTTACGAGCAGTACTTC. Using reference TRBV28 and TRBJ2-7 for the parts outside the CDR3, the full variable domain is DVKVTQSSRYLVKRTGEKVFLECVQDMDHENMFWYRQDPGLGLRLIYFSYDVKMKEKGDIPEGYSVSREKKERFSLILESASTNQTSMYLCASNRDRFYEQYFGPGTRLTVT.

V is TRBV5-6 and J is TRBJ2-5; D is possibly TRBD2 (5 bases). The CDR3 sequence is 13 residues long. V gave up 0 bases and J gave up 5 bases, with 8 bases separating them. CDR1 SGHDT and CDR2 YYEEEE come from the germline V gene. CDR3 protein: CASSLGRSETQYF. The CDR3 DNA reads as TGTGCCAGCAGCTTGGGGAGGTCCGAGACCCAGTACTTC.

Remarks on this clone: Distinct nucleotide sequences in the sample also encode this CDR3. This chain connects TRBV7-2 to TRBJ2-5, with D perhaps TRBD2 (7 bases). This CDR3 contains 14 residues. The ends were cut back, 8 bases at V and 5 bases at J, with 18 bases in the middle. The germline CDR1 and CDR2 sequences are SGHTA and FQGNSA. CDR3 residues: CASRPGGGGETQYF. CDR3 coding DNA: TGTGCCAGCCGTCCGGGCGGGGGCGGGGAGACCCAGTACTTC.

The sample holds many counts of this clone. V is TRBV7-9 and J is TRBJ2-2, with a weak D call TRBD1 (5 bases). Trimming cost V 3 bases and J 7 bases, with 9 bases left between them. The CDR3 is 13 residues long. Germline CDR1 is SEHNR and CDR2 is FQNEAQ (reference sequence). CDR3 protein: CASSLGRLGELFF. In nucleotides, the CDR3 is TGTGCCAGCAGCTTGGGGCGACTCGGGGAGCTGTTTTTT.

The V and J genes are TRBV6-5 and TRBJ2-1; 10 bases are a match to TRBD2. CDR1 and CDR2 from the germline V gene are MNHEY and SVGAGI. The CDR3 runs to 15 residues. Trimming cost V 6 bases and J 6 bases; bases outside gene matches: 8. The CDR3 reads CASRQSGGAVNEQFF. The CDR3 nucleotides read TGTGCCAGCAGGCAAAGCGGGGGGGCCGTCAATGAGCAGTTCTTC.

This chain joins TRBV11-2 and TRBJ2-1; TRBD2 agrees at 12 bases. The CDR3 totals 15 residues. Germline V CDR1 and CDR2: SGHAT, FQNNGV. V was pared by 3 bases and J by 7 bases, with 4 bases of the junction left unmatched. CDR3 bases: TGTGCCAGCAGCTTCCTAGCGGGGGGGGGTAATGAGCAGTTCTTC. Protein product: CASSFLAGGGNEQFF.

V gene TRBV14 combines with J gene TRBJ1-1; D gene uncertain. The CDR3 is made up of 13 amino acids. Germline V gene lookup returns CDR1 SGHDN and CDR2 FVKESK. V was trimmed by 1 base and J by 5 bases, leaving 8 bases between them. The CDR3 DNA follows: TGTGCCAGCAGCCAAGTGCCGGGAACTGAAGCTTTCTTT. Translated, it gives CASSQVPGTEAFF.

This clone was seen repeatedly, ten times or more. The chain employs TRBV7-9 and TRBJ1-1, with 7 bases aligning to TRBD1. The CDR3 is 14 amino acids. With V trimmed by 5 bases and J by 3 bases, 6 bases remained unmatched. Looked up from germline, CDR1 is SEHNR and CDR2 is FQNEAQ (reference sequence). In nucleotides, the CDR3 is TGTGCCAGCAGCCAAGGAACAGGGGACACTGAAGCTTTCTTT. Translating it yields CASSQGTGDTEAFF.

J is TRBJ2-3 and V is TRBV5-6; 7 positions agree with TRBD1. CDR3 length: 15 amino acids. Germline values: CDR1 SGHDT, CDR2 YYEEEE. The V gene end was trimmed by 0 bases and the J gene end by 1 base; junction bases not matched to a gene: 2. CDR3 bases: TGTGCCAGCAGCTTGGACAGGGGTGGCACAGATACGCAGTATTTT. Translated, it gives CASSLDRGGTDTQYF.

V gene TRBV6-6 combines with J gene TRBJ1-1; weak D call: TRBD1 (6 bases). Per the germline V gene, CDR1 is MNHNY and CDR2 is SVGAGI (reference sequence). Trimming stripped 6 bases from V and 2 bases from J, with 16 bases between. This CDR3 spans 15 amino acids. The CDR3 DNA reads TGTGCCAGCAGCAGGCTAGGACAGCGCAACACTGAAGCTTTCTTT. Its protein is CASSRLGQRNTEAFF.

The V call is TRBV28, the J call TRBJ1-1; D ambiguous. Germline CDR1 reads MDHEN; CDR2 reads SYDVKM. Trimming left V 11 bases short and J 4 bases short, with 17 bases between. The CDR3 loop spans 13 amino acids. For the CDR3, the DNA is TGTGCCGCGAGGAGCAGAACCTTCACTGAAGCTTTCTTT. It is translated as CAARSRTFTEAFF.

This clone was seen more than once but under ten times. The CDR3 region is CASSPGQVPNYGYTF. The CDR3 DNA is TGCGCCAGCAGCCCGGGACAGGTCCCTAACTATGGCTACACCTTC. The chain carries TRBV4-1 and TRBJ1-2, with 8 bases aligning to TRBD1. The CDR3 spans 15 residues. Germline loops: CDR1 MGHRA, CDR2 YSYEKL. V lost 4 bases and J lost 0; bases outside the gene matches: 4.

The sample holds a few counts of this clone. This rearrangement joins TRBV18 to TRBJ2-1; perhaps TRBD2 as D (6 bases). The germline V gene encodes CDR1 KGHSH and CDR2 LQKENI. V was trimmed by 0 bases and J by 8 bases, leaving 17 bases between them. The CDR3 has 16 amino acids. CDR3 region: CASSPPGQEGLDEQFF. The CDR3, as DNA: TGTGCCAGCTCACCACCGGGGCAGGAGGGTTTGGATGAGCAGTTCTTC.

The V gene is TRBV29-1, the J gene TRBJ1-2; tentatively, D is TRBD1 (5 bases). Germline V lookup: CDR1 SQVTM, CDR2 ANQGSEA. The CDR3 has 14 residues. The ends were cut back, 2 bases at V and 2 bases at J, with 12 bases in the middle. CDR3: CSVEWGGNNYGYTF. CDR3 sequence (DNA): TGCAGCGTTGAATGGGGGGGTAACAACTATGGCTACACCTTC.

The chain uses TRBV28 and TRBJ1-2, with D hard to call. Trimming left V 4 bases short and J 8 bases short, with 17 bases between. This CDR3 is built from 14 residues. CDR1 is MDHEN and CDR2 is SYDVKM in the germline V gene. The DNA of the CDR3 is TGTGCCAGCAGTTCCTCGACCCCACTACGGGGCTACACCTTC. The encoded protein is CASSSSTPLRGYTF.

This clone was counted a few times. The V and J genes are TRBV28 and TRBJ2-5; TRBD1 matches 7 bases. This CDR3 region has 15 residues. Germline values: CDR1 MDHEN, CDR2 SYDVKM. Losses at the gene ends were 6 bases for V and 4 bases for J; bases not matched to a gene: 11. CDR3 sequence reads: CASRQRDRHRETQYF. The DNA of the CDR3 is TGTGCCAGCAGACAGAGGGACAGACATCGAGAGACCCAGTACTTC.

This clone was recorded a few times. The chain employs TRBV28 and TRBJ1-2; D unresolved. Germline CDR1 and CDR2: MDHEN and SYDVKM. Trimming pared 2 bases from V and 3 bases from J, leaving 10 bases between. The CDR3 is made up of 14 amino acids. CDR3 DNA: TGTGCCAGCAGTTTAAGGAGAGACCACTATGGCTACACCTTC. The encoded protein is CASSLRRDHYGYTF.

The chain links TRBV9 to TRBJ1-2, with TRBD1 matching 7 bases. The CDR3 runs 13 residues. The V gene's germline CDR1 is SGDLS and CDR2 YYNGEE. V trimming: 3 bases; J trimming: 2 bases; junction bases outside the gene matches: 1. The CDR3 loop is CASSGQGNYGYTF. CDR3 nucleotides: TGTGCCAGCAGCGGACAGGGAAACTATGGCTACACCTTC.

This clone was seen more than once but under ten times. This chain joins TRBV28 and TRBJ1-1, with 7 bases identical to TRBD1. This CDR3 region has 18 residues. Germline trimming cut 2 bases from V and 0 bases from J; bases unmatched to any gene: 12. CDR1 MDHEN and CDR2 SYDVKM come from the germline V gene. The CDR3 DNA is TGTGCCAGCAGTTTAAGGGGACAGTCCTTGAGGCTGAACACTGAAGCTTTCTTT. It specifies CASSLRGQSLRLNTEAFF. Drawing the rest from reference TRBV28 and TRBJ1-1, the complete variable domain is DVKVTQSSRYLVKRTGEKVFLECVQDMDHENMFWYRQDPGLGLRLIYFSYDVKMKEKGDIPEGYSVSREKKERFSLILESASTNQTSMYLCASSLRGQSLRLNTEAFFGQGTRLTVV.

The V gene is TRBV7-9, the J gene TRBJ2-6; TRBD1 aligns across 9 bases. This CDR3 contains 17 residues. In germline, CDR1 is SEHNR, CDR2 FQNEAQ (reference sequence). The V and J ends lost 5 bases and 0 bases, in that order; junction bases with no gene match: 5. The CDR3 bases are TGTGCCAGCAGCGGGACAGGGTTTCTCTCTGGGGCCAACGTCCTGACTTTC. Residues: CASSGTGFLSGANVLTF.

This clone was recorded a few times. The rearrangement uses TRBV21-1 and TRBJ2-7; TRBD2 is the table's D call, not checked against the DNA. TRBV21-1 is a recognized pseudogene. This CDR3 spans 16 amino acids. In nucleotides, the CDR3 is TGTGCCAGCAGCAAACCTACTAGCGGGGGAAACTACGAGCAGTACTTC. This translates into CASSKPTSGGNYEQYF.

This clone was seen ten or more times. The V gene is TRBV28, the J gene TRBJ2-7, with 11 nucleotides matching TRBD1. Germline CDR1 reads MDHEN; CDR2 reads SYDVKM. After removal of 7 bases from V and 1 base from J, the junction contained 6 bases not matched to a gene. The CDR3 covers 15 residues. The CDR3 loop reads CASTLRDRGSYEQYF. The CDR3 DNA reads TGTGCCAGCACCCTCCGGGACAGGGGGTCCTACGAGCAGTACTTC.

This clone occurred many times. This sequence joins TRBV15 and TRBJ2-2; D may be TRBD2 (5 bases). The V and J ends lost 3 bases and 3 bases respectively, with 11 bases between them. This CDR3 is 15 amino acids long. Germline V lookup: CDR1 LNHNV, CDR2 YYDKDF (reference sequence). The CDR3 bases are TGTGCCACCAGCAGTGGACTCTTAGACACCGGGGAGCTGTTTTTT. As protein: CATSSGLLDTGELFF. Complete variable domain (other parts from reference TRBV15 and TRBJ2-2): DAMVIQNPRYQVTQFGKPVTLSCSQTLNHNVMYWYQQKSSQAPKLLFHYYDKDFNNEADTPDNFQSRRPNTSFCFLDIRSPGLGDTAMYLCATSSGLLDTGELFFGEGSRLTVL.

The chain combines TRBV28 with TRBJ2-3; 10 bases map to TRBD2. The trim removed 5 bases at V and 4 bases at J, leaving 15 bases unmatched. The germline V gene has CDR1 MDHEN and CDR2 SYDVKM. This CDR3 has 18 residues. CDR3 protein: CASSRRGPLAGEADTQYF. DNA for the CDR3: TGTGCCAGCAGTCGGAGGGGTCCCCTAGCGGGAGAGGCAGATACGCAGTATTTT.

This clone has a handful of counts. This rearrangement joins TRBV28 to TRBJ2-6; TRBD2 aligns across 7 bases. The CDR3 spans 15 residues. CDR1 MDHEN and CDR2 SYDVKM come from the germline V gene. The V segment lost 8 bases and the J segment 0 bases; nucleotides outside the gene matches: 4. As DNA, the CDR3 is TGTGCCAGCTCGGGCGGGGGCTCTGGGGCCAACGTCCTGACTTTC. This encodes CASSGGGSGANVLTF.

This clone was detected many times. The chain recombines TRBV6-6 with TRBJ1-2; D uncertain. The V gene's germline CDR1 is MNHNY and CDR2 SVGAGI (reference sequence). V was cut by 2 bases and J by 6 bases, with 4 bases left in between. This CDR3 spans 11 amino acids. CDR3 region: CASSYEDGYTF. CDR3 bases: TGTGCCAGCAGTTACGAGGATGGCTACACCTTC.

V is TRBV30 and J is TRBJ2-7; D is perhaps TRBD2 (5 bases). The CDR3 length is 12 residues. CDR1 and CDR2 from the germline V gene are GTSNPN and SVGIG (reference sequence). Trimming shortened V by 5 bases and J by 5 bases, and 13 bases separated the two germline ends. The CDR3 region is CAWGSGIDEQYF. CDR3 sequence (DNA): TGTGCCTGGGGGTCCGGGATAGACGAGCAGTACTTC.

The V and J genes are TRBV29-1 and TRBJ2-1; tentatively, D is TRBD1 (5 bases). Germline assignment: CDR1 SQVTM and CDR2 ANQGSEA. V was cut by 6 bases and J by 10 bases, with 16 bases left in between. This CDR3 contains 12 residues. CDR3 region: CSVGKTDREQFF. CDR3 DNA sequence: TGCAGCGTGGGAAAGACAGACAGAGAGCAGTTCTTC.

The gene calls are TRBV5-6 and TRBJ1-1; possible D gene TRBD1, 6 bases. Germline V lookup: CDR1 SGHDT, CDR2 YYEEEE. The CDR3 covers 13 residues. V lost 1 base and J 5 bases, leaving 9 bases between the germline ends. The CDR3 is CASSLTGITEAFF. The CDR3 nucleotides read TGTGCCAGCAGCTTGACAGGGATAACTGAAGCTTTCTTT.

This chain joins TRBV10-3 and TRBJ2-1; the match to TRBD2 covers 10 bases. The CDR3 is 13 amino acids. V dropped 6 bases and J dropped 4; count of bases not matched to a gene: 0. From germline, CDR1 is ENHRY and CDR2 SYGVKD. The DNA of the CDR3 is TGTGCCATCAGACTAGCGGGGTACAATGAGCAGTTCTTC. It translates to CAIRLAGYNEQFF.